The T cell receptor beta chain under discussion was sequenced for a study of T cell responses to AZD1222 COVID-19 vaccine. Study-wide findings and caveats: Sampling that yielded the repertoires occurred only after the peak T cell response.

TCRdb's table, derived via immunoSEQ multiplex PCR, lists solely in-frame clones and lacks some. This table holds 95,000 to 150,000 clones, less than 90% found once. CDR3 length equals 17 residues. Germline CDR1 is SGDLS and CDR2 is YYNGEE. Germline trimming cut 3 bases from V and 2 bases from J; bases unmatched to any gene: 14. With regard to this clone: Its antigen is still unknown.

The sequencing used peripheral blood, collected on day 0 of AZD1222 vaccination. This TCR derives from an adult in good health. The V gene is TRBV9, the J gene TRBJ2-7, with 7 bases that match TRBD2. The CDR3 DNA sequence: TGTGCCAGCAGCGAGGCCCCGGGGGGACGGTTAACCTACGAGCAGTACTTC. Its protein product is CASSEAPGGRLTYEQYF.